The 10 T cell receptor beta chains below were found in one sample sequenced in a study of T cells in Graves' hyperthyroidism and ophthalmopathy. RNA transcripts gave rise to amplified TCR beta CDR3 regions. Researchers ran a first-round RT-PCR on the TCR CDR3 using the HTBI primer set. One entry per CDR3 protein, called by TCRdb with MiXCR from the multiplex PCR reads. The repertoire holds nearly 600,000 distinct CDR3 sequences, with 14% as singletons. The sample comprised blood. The receptors were sampled from a woman younger than 30 with Graves' ophthalmopathy.

The chain combines TRBV7-9 with TRBJ1-2, with TRBD1 matching over 9 bases. CDR3 size: 17 residues. V lost 6 bases to trimming and J lost 3 bases; unmatched junction nucleotides: 14. Germline CDR1 SEHNR, CDR2 FQNEAQ (reference sequence). CDR3 bases: TGTGCCAGCAGGACCATAACAGGGGGCGCCGGGGACTATGGCTACACCTTC. Protein: CASRTITGGAGDYGYTF.

The chain recombines TRBV10-3 with TRBJ2-1, with D uncertain. V lost 0 bases to trimming and J lost 12 bases, with 12 bases between them. Germline V lookup: CDR1 ENHRY, CDR2 SYGVKD. The CDR3 is made up of 13 amino acids. For the CDR3, the DNA is TGTGCCATCAGTGAGTCGAGCAGTTGGGGGCAGTTCTTC. Translated, it gives CAISESSSWGQFF.

This clonotype has at least ten counts. The V call is TRBV20-1, the J call TRBJ2-1, with 9 positions matching TRBD2. CDR1 is DFQATT, CDR2 SNEGSKA, per germline (reference sequence). The length of the CDR3 is 13 residues. With 1 base clipped from V and 9 bases from J, the junction kept 4 bases outside the gene matches. CDR3 DNA sequence: TGCAGTGCTAGAGTTGGTAGCGGGAGTGAGCAGTTCTTC. Translated, it gives CSARVGSGSEQFF.

This clonotype was recorded many times. The V gene is TRBV20-1, the J gene TRBJ2-5, with 10 positions matching TRBD2. Unmatched junction bases numbered 20, after V lost 6 bases and J lost 4 bases. Germline CDR1 reads DFQATT; CDR2 reads SNEGSKA (reference sequence). The CDR3 is 18 residues long. CDR3 amino acids: CSARVRVAGGGFPETQYF. The CDR3 DNA is TGCAGTGCCAGGGTGCGGGTAGCGGGAGGCGGTTTCCCAGAGACCCAGTACTTC.

There are many counts of this clonotype. The genes are TRBV28 and TRBJ2-5; tentative D call: TRBD2 (5 bases). Deletions cut 3 bases from V and 7 bases from J, with 12 bases between. Germline V CDR1 and CDR2: MDHEN, SYDVKM. This CDR3 is built from 13 residues. The chain's CDR3 is CASSFQAAGTQYF. The CDR3 DNA sequence: TGTGCCAGCAGTTTTCAAGCTGCGGGGACCCAGTACTTC.

The rearrangement joins TRBV28 to TRBJ1-5; the D is unclear. Germline assignment: CDR1 MDHEN and CDR2 SYDVKM. Trimming pared 2 bases from V and 4 bases from J, leaving 9 bases between. CDR3 length: 14 amino acids. DNA of the CDR3: TGTGCCAGCAGTTTAATAGGGTTGAATCAGCCCCAGCATTTT. Translated: CASSLIGLNQPQHF.

Ten or more counts support this clonotype. The chain recombines TRBV2 with TRBJ1-1; 9 bases match TRBD1. Germline V gene data show CDR1 as SNHLY and CDR2 as FYNNEI. The CDR3 is 15 amino acids. The J segment lost 5 bases and the V segment lost 4 bases, leaving 8 bases of the junction unmatched. As DNA, the CDR3 is TGTGCCAGCAGTGTACAGGGGGCCGAGGGTACTGAAGCTTTCTTT. Translated: CASSVQGAEGTEAFF.

This clonotype occurred once. The chain combines TRBV20-1 with TRBJ1-1, with 9 bases matching TRBD1. The germline gives CDR1 DFQATT, CDR2 SNEGSKA (reference sequence). The CDR3 spans 13 residues. V lost 5 bases and J lost 1; bases outside the gene matches: 2. The CDR3 loop is CSALGQGNTEAFF. DNA for the CDR3: TGCAGTGCTTTGGGACAGGGGAACACTGAAGCTTTCTTT.

In its sample, this clonotype was seen many times. The rearrangement joins TRBV7-2 to TRBJ2-3, with D unclear. Trimming left V 1 base short and J 0 bases short, with 8 bases between. The CDR3 spans 15 residues. Germline V gene lookup returns CDR1 SGHTA and CDR2 FQGNSA. CDR3 bases: TGTGCCAGCAGCTTAGTATCGGCTAGCACAGATACGCAGTATTTT. Its translation is CASSLVSASTDTQYF.

The sample holds many counts of this clonotype. The CDR3 loop is CASSLEDASTDTQYF. For the CDR3, the DNA is TGCGCCAGCAGCTTGGAGGACGCGAGCACAGATACGCAGTATTTT. The rearrangement links TRBV5-1 to TRBJ2-3, with D unclear. The CDR3 spans 15 residues. Per germline, CDR1 SGHRS and CDR2 YFSETQ. Trimming removed 0 bases at V and 0 bases at J, with 8 bases between.